This entry lists 20 T cell receptor beta chains sequenced from one sample in a study of immunodeficiency. Points from the study as a whole: Patients and controls had similar CD4+ T cell V-J pairing and entropy.

Their recognized antigens are unknown. This table comes from immunoSEQ multiplex PCR, and its TCRdb copy is limited to in-frame clones, with some not included. The sample has 2,000 to 3,000 clones; approximately 85% are singletons. Sequencing input: CD4+ T cells from blood. The receptors were gathered from a girl between 10 and 17 years old with POLD1 deficiency.

The rearrangement links TRBV5-4 to TRBJ2-7, with D tentatively TRBD2 (6 bases). Trimming left V 4 bases short and J 6 bases short, with 8 bases between. Germline V gene data show CDR1 as SGHNT and CDR2 as YYREEE (reference sequence). The CDR3 has 11 amino acids. The CDR3 DNA reads as TGTGCCAGCAGCGGAGGGGTCGAGCAGTACTTC. This codes for CASSGGVEQYF.

This chain connects TRBV10-2 to TRBJ2-7; 14 bases fit TRBD2. From germline, CDR1 is WSHSY and CDR2 SAAADI. The CDR3 length is 15 residues. V gave up 6 bases and J gave up 0 bases; unmatched junction bases: 1. The CDR3 loop reads CASSGTSGSSYEQYF. The CDR3 bases are TGCGCCAGCAGCGGGACTAGCGGGAGCTCCTACGAGCAGTACTTC.

The chain has TRBV19 and TRBJ2-5; D is possibly TRBD1 (6 bases). CDR3 length: 14 amino acids. V dropped 4 bases and J dropped 5 bases, with 14 bases sitting between them. Per the germline V gene, CDR1 is LNHDA and CDR2 is SQIVND (reference sequence). CDR3 bases: TGTGCCAGTAGTACAAACCAGGGGCCCGAGACCCAGTACTTC. It yields the protein CASSTNQGPETQYF.

V is TRBV18 and J is TRBJ2-1, with 9 nucleotides matching TRBD1. The CDR3 totals 16 residues. V lost 0 bases, J lost 8 bases, and 8 bases stayed unmatched. Germline assignment: CDR1 KGHSH and CDR2 LQKENI. This CDR3 reads CASSPPRGTGSDEQFF. The CDR3 DNA is TGTGCCAGCTCACCACCGCGGGGGACAGGGTCGGATGAGCAGTTCTTC. Supplemented by reference TRBV18 and TRBJ2-1, the full variable domain reads NAGVMQNPRHLVRRRGQEARLRCSPMKGHSHVYWYRQLPEEGLKFMVYLQKENIIDESGMPKERFSAEFPKEGPSILRIQQVVRGDSAAYFCASSPPRGTGSDEQFFGPGTRLTVL.

The rearrangement uses TRBV10-3 and TRBJ2-2; D call uncertain. The CDR3 runs to 16 residues. Germline values: CDR1 ENHRY, CDR2 SYGVKD. Trimming stripped 5 bases from V and 6 bases from J, with 19 bases between. CDR3 in DNA: TGTGCCATCAGTATAATGGAGAGGTTTTCCGCCGGGGAGCTGTTTTTT. Amino acid sequence: CAISIMERFSAGELFF.

The chain is built from TRBV7-2 and TRBJ2-6; weak D call: TRBD2 (5 bases). V lost 6 bases to trimming and J lost 0 bases, with 9 bases between them. Looked up from germline, CDR1 is SGHTA and CDR2 is FQGNSA. This CDR3 spans 15 amino acids. The DNA of the CDR3 is TGTGCCAGCAGAGGACTGTTCTCTGGGGCCAACGTCCTGACTTTC. This gives the protein CASRGLFSGANVLTF.

V is TRBV27 and J is TRBJ2-1, with 9 bases aligning to TRBD2. The CDR3 length is 16 residues. Germline V gene lookup returns CDR1 MNHEY and CDR2 SMNVEV (reference sequence). J was trimmed by 4 bases and V by 3 bases; bases with no gene match: 7. This CDR3 is CASSFGWREGYNEQFF. In DNA form, the CDR3 reads TGTGCCAGCAGTTTCGGATGGCGGGAGGGTTACAATGAGCAGTTCTTC.

This rearrangement joins TRBV9 to TRBJ1-1; 8 bases fit TRBD1. The length of the CDR3 is 15 residues. The V gene's germline CDR1 is SGDLS and CDR2 YYNGEE. The ends lost 2 bases at V and 4 bases at J; junction bases unmatched: 7. CDR3 in amino acids: CASSVLGQGGTEAFF. The CDR3 nucleotides read TGTGCCAGCAGCGTCTTAGGACAGGGTGGCACTGAAGCTTTCTTT.

The V and J genes are TRBV7-6 and TRBJ2-3, with 9 bases matching TRBD2. This CDR3 spans 14 amino acids. J gave up 1 base and V 5 bases, and 1 base lay outside the gene matches. Germline CDR1 and CDR2: SGHVS and FNYEAQ. CDR3 bases: TGTGCCAGCAGCCGGACTAGCGGCACAGATACGCAGTATTTT. As protein: CASSRTSGTDTQYF.

The rearrangement uses TRBV5-1 and TRBJ1-2, with a possible D match to TRBD1 (6 bases). Germline-derived CDR1 and CDR2 are SGHRS and YFSETQ. CDR3 length: 15 residues. The V end was cut by 1 base, the J end by 5 bases, with 15 bases between. CDR3 sequence (DNA): TGCGCCAGCAGCTTGTTCCCAGGGGCGAGGTATGGCTACACCTTC. It specifies CASSLFPGARYGYTF.

The rearrangement uses TRBV12-3 or TRBV12-4 and TRBJ2-5; D unresolved. The CDR3 covers 13 residues. Between the trimmed V and J ends, which lost 7 bases and 1 base, there was a span of 10 bases. CDR3 protein: CASTPVSQETQYF. The CDR3 DNA is TGTGCCAGCACCCCTGTGAGCCAAGAGACCCAGTACTTC.

The chain links TRBV10-3 to TRBJ2-2; 11 bases map to TRBD1. This CDR3 is 17 amino acids long. V was clipped by 4 bases and J by 4 bases; unmatched bases: 8. CDR1 and CDR2 from the germline V gene are ENHRY and SYGVKD. CDR3 in DNA: TGTGCCATCAGTGCGGGACCGGGACAGGGGGGCACCGGGGAGCTGTTTTTT. It specifies CAISAGPGQGGTGELFF.

This chain joins TRBV3-1 (or the pseudogene TRBV3-2) and TRBJ2-5; no reliable D call. Germline lookup yields CDR1 LGHDT and CDR2 YNNKEL (reference sequence). Between the trimmed V and J ends, which lost 3 bases and 1 base, there was a span of 12 bases. The CDR3 spans 15 residues. CDR3 residues: CASSHGIRFQETQYF. The CDR3, as DNA: TGTGCCAGCAGCCATGGTATCCGCTTCCAAGAGACCCAGTACTTC.

V usage is TRBV19 and J usage is TRBJ2-2; 15 bases are shared with TRBD2. The ends lost 10 bases at V and 0 bases at J; junction bases unmatched: 12. Germline V CDR1 and CDR2: LNHDA, SQIVND (reference sequence). The CDR3 consists of 19 residues. DNA of the CDR3: TGTGCCACCAGCTATTGGACTAGCGGGAGGGTAACGAACACCGGGGAGCTGTTTTTT. Its protein product is CATSYWTSGRVTNTGELFF.

The chain is built from TRBV6-5 and TRBJ2-1, with a possible D match to TRBD2 (5 bases). The germline V and J ends were trimmed by 0 bases and 3 bases, with 12 bases remaining between them. The CDR3 spans 16 residues. Germline CDR1 MNHEY, CDR2 SVGAGI. DNA for the CDR3: TGTGCCAGCAGTTACTCGAGCGTTAGCGACTACAATGAGCAGTTCTTC. Translating gives CASSYSSVSDYNEQFF.

The V gene is TRBV4-2, the J gene TRBJ2-7, with D possibly being TRBD1 or TRBD2 (5 bases each). V lost 3 bases to trimming and J lost 4 bases, with 7 bases between them. CDR1 is LGHNA, CDR2 YNFKEQ, per germline. The CDR3 covers 12 residues. CDR3 in amino acids: CASSQGEYEQYF. The CDR3 nucleotides are TGTGCCAGCAGCCAGGGGGAGTACGAGCAGTACTTC.

The chain recombines TRBV6-5 with TRBJ1-3; no clear D gene. This CDR3 spans 13 amino acids. In germline, CDR1 is MNHEY, CDR2 SVGAGI. V lost 7 bases to trimming and J lost 0 bases, with 7 bases between them. The CDR3 coding sequence is TGTGCCAGCAACAGCTTCTCTGGAAACACCATATATTTT. Translation: CASNSFSGNTIYF.

V is TRBV12-3 or TRBV12-4 and J is TRBJ1-4; D ambiguous. The CDR3 loop spans 13 amino acids. With 8 bases removed from V and 0 bases from J, the gap between germline ends came to 7 bases. DNA of the CDR3: TGTGCCAGCGGTAATACAACTAATGAAAAACTGTTTTTT. It encodes CASGNTTNEKLFF.

The J gene is TRBJ2-1, the V gene TRBV5-4; maybe TRBD2 (5 bases). The CDR3 has 15 residues. Per germline, CDR1 SGHNT and CDR2 YYREEE (reference sequence). The V and J ends lost 5 bases and 9 bases respectively, with 21 bases between them. Here the CDR3 reads CASRNTDRGIGEQFF. The CDR3 DNA reads TGTGCCAGCAGAAATACGGACCGGGGTATCGGTGAGCAGTTCTTC.

V gene TRBV4-2 combines with J gene TRBJ2-1; the D gene is possibly TRBD2 (6 bases). The CDR3 has 16 residues. V lost 1 base to trimming and J lost 2 bases, with 12 bases between them. The germline gives CDR1 LGHNA, CDR2 YNFKEQ. The chain's CDR3 is CASSQGSGPTYNEQFF. The CDR3 nucleotides are TGTGCCAGCAGCCAAGGCAGCGGGCCGACCTACAATGAGCAGTTCTTC.